These 4 T cell receptor beta chains were all obtained from the same sample, sequenced in a study of cytomegalovirus exposure and HLA in healthy donors. Vbeta (60) and Jbeta (13) primers were used in the PCR. TCRdb's table, derived via immunoSEQ multiplex PCR, lists solely in-frame clones and lacks some. The table includes 120,000 or so clones, about 80% detected once. Sequencing was performed on PBMCs. Receptor source: a woman aged 50 to 65 in good health and CMV-seropositive.

This chain links TRBV6-6 with TRBJ2-7; 10 nucleotides match TRBD1. V gave up 2 bases and J gave up 6 bases; unmatched junction bases: 10. The CDR3 totals 16 residues. Looked up from germline, CDR1 is MNHNY and CDR2 is SVGAGI (reference sequence). The CDR3 protein is CASSYEKGTGAGEQYF. Here the CDR3 DNA reads TGTGCCAGCAGTTACGAAAAAGGGACAGGGGCAGGCGAGCAGTACTTC.

The rearrangement uses TRBV7-8 and TRBJ1-1; TRBD1 might be the D (5 bases). The CDR3 covers 13 residues. Germline V gene lookup returns CDR1 SGHVS and CDR2 FQNEAQ. V was cut by 3 bases and J by 7 bases, with 12 bases left in between. DNA of the CDR3: TGTGCCAGCAGCTTGCGGGACCAGGGTGAAGCTTTCTTT. It is translated as CASSLRDQGEAFF.

Comment on this clone: At one of its ends the junction is not consistent with the germline gene, which may arise from a read error. The rearrangement links TRBV19 to TRBJ2-5, with TRBD1 matching 9 bases. The germline V gene has CDR1 LNHDA and CDR2 SQIVND (reference sequence). The CDR3 runs to 14 residues. The CDR3 DNA follows: TGTGTCAGTAGTGTACAGGGGGCAAGGGAGACCCAGTACTTC. Translation gives CVSSVQGARETQYF.

The chain is built from TRBV2 and TRBJ2-3; 8 positions agree with TRBD2. The CDR3 is 13 amino acids. Germline lookup yields CDR1 SNHLY and CDR2 FYNNEI. V lost 8 bases, J lost 4 bases, and 5 bases stayed unmatched. DNA for the CDR3: TGTGCCAGCCGGGGGGGGGCGCCAGATACGCAGTATTTT. It is translated as CASRGGAPDTQYF.